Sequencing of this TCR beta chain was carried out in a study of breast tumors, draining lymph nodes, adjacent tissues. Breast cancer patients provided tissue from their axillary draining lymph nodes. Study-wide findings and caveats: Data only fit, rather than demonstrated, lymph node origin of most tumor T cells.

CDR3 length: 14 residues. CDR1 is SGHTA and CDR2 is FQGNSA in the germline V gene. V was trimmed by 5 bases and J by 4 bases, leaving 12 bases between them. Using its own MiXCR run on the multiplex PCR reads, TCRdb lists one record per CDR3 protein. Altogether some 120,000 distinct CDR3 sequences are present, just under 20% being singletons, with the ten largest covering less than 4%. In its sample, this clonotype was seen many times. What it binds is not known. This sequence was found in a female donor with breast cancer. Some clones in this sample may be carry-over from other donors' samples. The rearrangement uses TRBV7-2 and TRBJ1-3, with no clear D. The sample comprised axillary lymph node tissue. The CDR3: CASSRGVTGNTIYF. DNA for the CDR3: TGTGCCAGCAGCCGTGGGGTTACAGGAAACACCATATATTTT. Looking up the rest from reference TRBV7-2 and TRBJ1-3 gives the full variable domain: GAGVSQSPSNKVTEKGKDVELRCDPISGHTALYWYRQSLGQGLEFLIYFQGNSAPDKSGLPSDRFSAERTGGSVSTLTIQRTQQEDSAVYLCASSRGVTGNTIYFGEGSWLTVV.